This T cell receptor (beta chain) was captured in a study of monozygotic twins with inflammatory bowel disease. Using the 5' RACE reads, TCRdb records one entry per CDR3 protein without DNA. In all, the sample yields about 420,000 distinct CDR3 sequences. The CDR3 runs to 13 residues. CDR1 is SGHVS and CDR2 is FQNEAQ in the germline V gene. The rearrangement uses TRBV7-8 and TRBJ2-7. This sequence was found in a human donor with ulcerative colitis or Crohn's disease, or a healthy co-twin of an affected twin (not recorded which). The sequenced material came from blood. The CDR3 here is CASRQTVGYEQYF.